The next 3 T cell receptor beta chains were all read from a single sample in a study of CD8 T cells in ankylosing spondylitis. TCRdb passed the 5' RACE reads through MiXCR, listing each CDR3 protein once. Here the sample spans 250,000 to 300,000 distinct CDR3 sequences, roughly 20% being singletons. The sequenced sample consisted of blood, either unsorted or a sorted T cell fraction (not recorded which). Source of these receptors: a male donor with ankylosing spondylitis or in good health (not recorded which).

V and J are TRBV6-2 or TRBV6-3 and TRBJ1-5; no clear D gene. With 8 bases removed from V and 3 bases from J, the gap between germline ends came to 17 bases. CDR3 size: 15 residues. Germline V lookup: CDR1 MNHEY, CDR2 SVGEGT. The CDR3 sequence: CASGEQVGFNQPQHF. The CDR3 region has the DNA TGTGCCAGCGGAGAGCAGGTGGGATTCAATCAGCCCCAGCATTTT.

This clonotype was counted between two and nine times. The CDR3 sequence: CSVDGYSGELFF. The CDR3 nucleotides read TGCAGCGTTGATGGGTATAGCGGGGAGCTGTTTTTT. The chain links TRBV29-1 to TRBJ2-2; no firm D call. The germline CDR1 and CDR2 sequences are SQVTM and ANQGSEA. The CDR3 extends over 12 amino acids. The V gene lost 3 bases and the J gene lost 7 bases, with 9 bases spanning the gap.

In this sample, this clonotype turned up a few times. The chain links TRBV5-1 to TRBJ2-1; D is tentatively TRBD1 or TRBD2 (5 bases each). V lost 1 base to trimming and J lost 6 bases, with 14 bases between them. Germline V gene data show CDR1 as SGHRS and CDR2 as YFSETQ. The CDR3 length is 15 residues. CDR3 nucleotide sequence: TGCGCCAGCAGCTTGTCGGGACGGGAAACCAATGAGCAGTTCTTC. Residues: CASSLSGRETNEQFF.